Here is one TCR beta chain with its context. V lost 5 bases and J lost 7, with 22 bases in between. The CDR3 totals 16 residues. CDR1 and CDR2 (germline): SEHNR, FQNEAQ (reference sequence). The data stem from a study of blood T cell repertoires in COVID-19. Study-level information: Samples came from the United States, Italy and Spain, spanning acute and convalescent COVID-19.

Seattle's cohort entered during active infection and was followed longitudinally. Original handling: Amplification from reference gene primers served as the basis for estimated nucleated cell counts. Data came from immunoSEQ multiplex PCR; TCRdb stores just in-frame clones and leaves some out. V, J and clone size were drawn from that table, and D and trimming were deduced from the DNA. This sample has about 250,000 clones, with about 87% found just once. The receptor comes from a woman in her twenties or thirties with COVID-19, enrolled during active disease. What was sequenced was peripheral blood. The chain is built from TRBV7-9 and TRBJ2-3; a possible D gene is TRBD2 (7 bases). The DNA for the CDR3 is TGTGCCAGCAGCAAACCGGACGGGGGGCAGTACTATACGCAGTATTTT. Translating it yields CASSKPDGGQYYTQYF.